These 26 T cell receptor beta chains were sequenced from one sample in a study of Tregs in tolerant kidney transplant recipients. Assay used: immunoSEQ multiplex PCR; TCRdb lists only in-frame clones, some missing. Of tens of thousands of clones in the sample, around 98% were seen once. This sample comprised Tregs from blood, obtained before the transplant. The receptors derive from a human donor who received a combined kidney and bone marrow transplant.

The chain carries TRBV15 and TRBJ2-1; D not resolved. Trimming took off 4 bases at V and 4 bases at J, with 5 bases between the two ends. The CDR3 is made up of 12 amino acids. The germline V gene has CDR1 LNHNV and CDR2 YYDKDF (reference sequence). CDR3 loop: CATSIGYNEQFF. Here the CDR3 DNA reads TGTGCCACCAGCATCGGTTACAATGAGCAGTTCTTC.

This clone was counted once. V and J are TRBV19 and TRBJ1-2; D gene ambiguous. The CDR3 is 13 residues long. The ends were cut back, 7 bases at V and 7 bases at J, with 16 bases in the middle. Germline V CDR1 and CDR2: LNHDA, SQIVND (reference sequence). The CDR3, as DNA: TGTGCCAGTACTGATCCGAGCCCCCTTGGCTACACCTTC. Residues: CASTDPSPLGYTF. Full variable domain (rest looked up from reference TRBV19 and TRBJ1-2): DGGITQSPKYLFRKEGQNVTLSCEQNLNHDAMYWYRQDPGQGLRLIYYSQIVNDFQKGDIAEGYSVSREKKESFPLTVTSAQKNPTAFYLCASTDPSPLGYTFGSGTRLTVV.

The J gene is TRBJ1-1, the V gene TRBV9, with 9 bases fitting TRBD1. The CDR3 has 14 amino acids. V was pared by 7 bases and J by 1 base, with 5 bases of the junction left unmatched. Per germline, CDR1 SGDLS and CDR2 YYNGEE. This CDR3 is CASGETGGNTEAFF. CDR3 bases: TGTGCCAGCGGAGAGACAGGGGGGAACACTGAAGCTTTCTTT.

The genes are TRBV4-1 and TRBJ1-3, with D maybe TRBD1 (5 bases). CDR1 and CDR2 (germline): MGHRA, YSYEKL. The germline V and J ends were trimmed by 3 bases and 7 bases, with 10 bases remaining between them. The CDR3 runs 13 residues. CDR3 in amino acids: CASSHGGGNTIYF. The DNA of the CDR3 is TGCGCCAGCAGCCATGGTGGGGGGAACACCATATATTTT.

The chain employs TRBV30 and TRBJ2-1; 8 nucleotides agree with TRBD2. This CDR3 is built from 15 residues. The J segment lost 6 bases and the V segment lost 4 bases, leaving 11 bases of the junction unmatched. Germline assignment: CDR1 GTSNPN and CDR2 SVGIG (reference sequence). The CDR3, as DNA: TGTGCCTGGAACCCCGGGAGGGCCCCAGGCAATGAGCAGTTCTTC. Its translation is CAWNPGRAPGNEQFF.

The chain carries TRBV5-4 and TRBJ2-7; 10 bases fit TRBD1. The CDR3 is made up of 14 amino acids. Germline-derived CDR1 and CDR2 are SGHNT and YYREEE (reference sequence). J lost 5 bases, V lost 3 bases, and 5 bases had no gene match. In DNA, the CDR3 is TGTGCCAGCAGCTCGACAGGGGGCGCGGACGAGCAGTACTTC. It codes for CASSSTGGADEQYF. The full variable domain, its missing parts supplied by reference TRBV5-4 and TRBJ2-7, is ETGVTQSPTHLIKTRGQQVTLRCSSQSGHNTVSWYQQALGQGPQFIFQYYREEENGRGNFPPRFSGLQFPNYSSELNVNALELDDSALYLCASSSTGGADEQYFGPGTRLTVT.

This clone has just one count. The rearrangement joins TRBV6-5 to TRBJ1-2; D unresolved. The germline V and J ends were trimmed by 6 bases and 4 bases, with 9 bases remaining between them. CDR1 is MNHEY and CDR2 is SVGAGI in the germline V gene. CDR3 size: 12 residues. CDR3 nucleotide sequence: TGTGCCAGCAGCCGCGGCCCCTATGGCTACACCTTC. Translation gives CASSRGPYGYTF.

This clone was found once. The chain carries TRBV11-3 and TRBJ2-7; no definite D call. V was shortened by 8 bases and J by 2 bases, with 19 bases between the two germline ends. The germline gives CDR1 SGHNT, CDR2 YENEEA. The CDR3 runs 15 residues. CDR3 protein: CASAPKSERPYEQYF. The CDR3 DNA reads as TGTGCCAGCGCCCCAAAGAGCGAAAGACCCTACGAGCAGTACTTC.

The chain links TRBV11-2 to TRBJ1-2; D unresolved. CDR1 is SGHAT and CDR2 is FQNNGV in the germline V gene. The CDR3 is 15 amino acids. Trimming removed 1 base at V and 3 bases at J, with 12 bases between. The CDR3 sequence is CASSLGLGSDYGYTF. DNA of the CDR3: TGTGCCAGCAGCTTAGGGCTTGGCAGTGACTATGGCTACACCTTC.

CDR3 sequence (DNA): TGTGCCAGCAGCTTAGCGGGAGGGACCTACAATGAGCAGTTCTTC. Residues: CASSLAGGTYNEQFF. The rearrangement uses TRBV13 and TRBJ2-1; 8 nucleotides agree with TRBD2. J lost 2 bases, V lost 1 base, and 1 base had no gene match. The CDR3 extends over 15 amino acids. The germline V gene encodes CDR1 PRHDT and CDR2 FYEKMQ (reference sequence).

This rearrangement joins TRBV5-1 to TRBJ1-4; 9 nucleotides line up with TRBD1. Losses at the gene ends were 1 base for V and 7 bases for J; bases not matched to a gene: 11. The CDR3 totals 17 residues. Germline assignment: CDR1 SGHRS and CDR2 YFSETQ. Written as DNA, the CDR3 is TGCGCCAGCAGCTTGTTAGGGGGACAGGGCGGAGGTGAAAAACTGTTTTTT. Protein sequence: CASSLLGGQGGGEKLFF.

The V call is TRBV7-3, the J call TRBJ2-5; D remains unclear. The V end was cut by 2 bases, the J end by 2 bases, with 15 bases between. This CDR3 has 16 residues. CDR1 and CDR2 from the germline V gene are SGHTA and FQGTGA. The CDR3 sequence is CASSLGSAPRQETQYF. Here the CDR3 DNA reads TGTGCCAGCAGCTTAGGATCGGCTCCTAGGCAAGAGACCCAGTACTTC. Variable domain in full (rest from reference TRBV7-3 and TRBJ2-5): GAGVSQTPSNKVTEKGKYVELRCDPISGHTALYWYRQSLGQGPEFLIYFQGTGAADDSGLPNDRFFAVRPEGSVSTLKIQRTERGDSAVYLCASSLGSAPRQETQYFGPGTRLLVL.

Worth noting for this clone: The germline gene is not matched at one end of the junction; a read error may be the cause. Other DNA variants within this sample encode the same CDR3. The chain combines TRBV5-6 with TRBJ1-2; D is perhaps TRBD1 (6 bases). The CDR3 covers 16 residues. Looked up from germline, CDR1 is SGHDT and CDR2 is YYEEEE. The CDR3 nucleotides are TGCGCCAGCAGCTTGTTAGGGGGTCCCCTTGACTATGGCTACACCTTC. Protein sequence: CASSLLGGPLDYGYTF.

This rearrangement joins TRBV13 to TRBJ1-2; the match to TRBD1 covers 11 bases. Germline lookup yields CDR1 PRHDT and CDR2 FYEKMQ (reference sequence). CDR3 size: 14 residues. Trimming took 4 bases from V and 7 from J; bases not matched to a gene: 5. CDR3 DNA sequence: TGTGCCAGCAGCTACGGACAGGGGGCTCTTGGCTACACCTTC. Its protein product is CASSYGQGALGYTF.

The CDR3 DNA follows: TGTGCCAGCAGTGAAGGGGGACAGGGGGCTTATGAAAAACTGTTTTTT. It encodes CASSEGGQGAYEKLFF. The rearrangement uses TRBV6-1 and TRBJ1-4, with TRBD1 identical over 12 bases. Germline loops: CDR1 MNHNS, CDR2 SASEGT. Trimming at V came to 1 base and at J to 6 bases, leaving 3 bases not matched to a gene. This CDR3 has 16 amino acids.

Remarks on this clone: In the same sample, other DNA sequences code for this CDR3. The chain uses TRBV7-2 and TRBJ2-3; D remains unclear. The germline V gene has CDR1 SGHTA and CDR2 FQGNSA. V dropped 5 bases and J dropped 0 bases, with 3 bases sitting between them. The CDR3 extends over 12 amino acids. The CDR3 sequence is CASSPSTDTQYF. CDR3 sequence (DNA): TGTGCCAGCAGCCCTAGCACAGATACGCAGTATTTT.

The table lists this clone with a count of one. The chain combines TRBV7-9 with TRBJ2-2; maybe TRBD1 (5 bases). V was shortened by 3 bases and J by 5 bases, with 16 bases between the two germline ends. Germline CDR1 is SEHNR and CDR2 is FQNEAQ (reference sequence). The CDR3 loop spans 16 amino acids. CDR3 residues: CASSFNRQIATGELFF. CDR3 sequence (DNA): TGTGCCAGCAGCTTTAACAGGCAGATTGCGACCGGGGAGCTGTTTTTT.

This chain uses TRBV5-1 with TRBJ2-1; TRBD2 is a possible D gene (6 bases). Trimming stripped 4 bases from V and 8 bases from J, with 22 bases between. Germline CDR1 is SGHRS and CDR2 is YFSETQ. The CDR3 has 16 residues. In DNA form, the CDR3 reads TGCGCCAGCAGCGAGAGGGGACTTAGCTCCTCGTATGAGCAGTTCTTC. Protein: CASSERGLSSSYEQFF.

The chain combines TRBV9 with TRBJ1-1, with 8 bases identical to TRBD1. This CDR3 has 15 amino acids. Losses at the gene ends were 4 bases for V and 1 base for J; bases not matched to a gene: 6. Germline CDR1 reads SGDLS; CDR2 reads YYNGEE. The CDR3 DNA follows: TGTGCCAGCAGCCCCCGGACAGGGACGAACACTGAAGCTTTCTTT. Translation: CASSPRTGTNTEAFF.

DNA for the CDR3: TGTGCCAGCAGTGAACGAGACAGGGTCGGAGCTGGAAACACCATATATTTT. Translated: CASSERDRVGAGNTIYF. The chain employs TRBV25-1 and TRBJ1-3; 7 bases are a match to TRBD1. The trim removed 2 bases at V and 2 bases at J, leaving 9 bases unmatched. There are 17 residues in the CDR3. Germline V gene lookup returns CDR1 MGHDK and CDR2 SYGVNS.

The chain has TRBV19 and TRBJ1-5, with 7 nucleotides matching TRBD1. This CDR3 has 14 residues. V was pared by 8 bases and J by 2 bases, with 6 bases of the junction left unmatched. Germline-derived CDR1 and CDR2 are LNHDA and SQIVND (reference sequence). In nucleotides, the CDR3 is TGTGCCAGTTACAGGGGCGAGGGCAATCAGCCCCAGCATTTT. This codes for CASYRGEGNQPQHF.

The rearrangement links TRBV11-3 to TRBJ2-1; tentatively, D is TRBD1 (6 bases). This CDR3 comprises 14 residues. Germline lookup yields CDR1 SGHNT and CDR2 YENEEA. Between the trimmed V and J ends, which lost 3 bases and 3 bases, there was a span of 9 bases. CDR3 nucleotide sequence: TGTGCCAGCAGCTTTGAAGGGGGCTACAATGAGCAGTTCTTC. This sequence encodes CASSFEGGYNEQFF. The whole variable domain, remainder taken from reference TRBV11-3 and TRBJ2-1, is EAGVVQSPRYKIIEKKQPVAFWCNPISGHNTLYWYLQNLGQGPELLIRYENEEAVDDSQLPKDRFSAERLKGVDSTLKIQPAELGDSAVYLCASSFEGGYNEQFFGPGTRLTVL.

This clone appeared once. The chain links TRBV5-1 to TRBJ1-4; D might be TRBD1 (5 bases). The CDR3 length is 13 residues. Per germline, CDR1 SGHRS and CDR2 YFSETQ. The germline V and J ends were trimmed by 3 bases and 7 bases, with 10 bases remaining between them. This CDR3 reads CASSSGGGEKLFF. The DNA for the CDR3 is TGCGCCAGCAGCTCGGGGGGAGGTGAAAAACTGTTTTTT.

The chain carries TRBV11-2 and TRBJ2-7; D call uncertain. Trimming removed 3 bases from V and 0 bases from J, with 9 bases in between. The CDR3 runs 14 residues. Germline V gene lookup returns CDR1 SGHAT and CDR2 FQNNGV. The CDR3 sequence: CASSLQASSYEQYF. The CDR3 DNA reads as TGTGCCAGCAGCTTGCAGGCGAGCTCCTACGAGCAGTACTTC.

The CDR3 loop reads CASSDDRYYNEQFF. In DNA form, the CDR3 reads TGTGCCAGCAGTGACGACAGGTACTACAATGAGCAGTTCTTC. V and J are TRBV2 and TRBJ2-1, with a possible D match to TRBD1 (6 bases). This CDR3 has 14 amino acids. Per germline, CDR1 SNHLY and CDR2 FYNNEI. V was pared by 3 bases and J by 3 bases, with 9 bases between.

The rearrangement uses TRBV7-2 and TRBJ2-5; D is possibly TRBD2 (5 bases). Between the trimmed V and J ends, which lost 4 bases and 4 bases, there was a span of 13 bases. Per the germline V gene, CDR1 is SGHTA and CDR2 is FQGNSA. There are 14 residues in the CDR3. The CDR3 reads CASSWVSGSETQYF. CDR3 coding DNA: TGTGCCAGCAGCTGGGTTTCGGGGTCAGAGACCCAGTACTTC.